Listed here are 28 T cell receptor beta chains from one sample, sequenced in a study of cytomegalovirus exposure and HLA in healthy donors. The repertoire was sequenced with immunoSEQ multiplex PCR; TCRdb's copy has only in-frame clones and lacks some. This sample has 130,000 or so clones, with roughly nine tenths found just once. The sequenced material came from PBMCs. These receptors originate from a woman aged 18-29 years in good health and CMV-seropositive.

CDR3 residues: CASSPRDSGSYEQYF. Written as DNA, the CDR3 is TGTGCCAGTAGTCCCCGGGACTCCGGCTCCTACGAGCAGTACTTC. The chain has TRBV19 and TRBJ2-7; TRBD2 might be the D (6 bases). The V gene's germline CDR1 is LNHDA and CDR2 SQIVND (reference sequence). The CDR3 length is 15 residues. V gave up 5 bases and J gave up 0 bases, with 14 bases separating them. Based on the CDR3 plus reference TRBV19 and TRBJ2-7, the full variable domain is DGGITQSPKYLFRKEGQNVTLSCEQNLNHDAMYWYRQDPGQGLRLIYYSQIVNDFQKGDIAEGYSVSREKKESFPLTVTSAQKNPTAFYLCASSPRDSGSYEQYFGPGTRLTVT.

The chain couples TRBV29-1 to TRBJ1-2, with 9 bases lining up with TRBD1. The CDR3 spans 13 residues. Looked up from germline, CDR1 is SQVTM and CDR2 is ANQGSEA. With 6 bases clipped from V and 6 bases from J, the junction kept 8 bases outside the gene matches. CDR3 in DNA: TGCAGCGTGGGACAGGGCGGAGTGGATGGCTACACCTTC. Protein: CSVGQGGVDGYTF.

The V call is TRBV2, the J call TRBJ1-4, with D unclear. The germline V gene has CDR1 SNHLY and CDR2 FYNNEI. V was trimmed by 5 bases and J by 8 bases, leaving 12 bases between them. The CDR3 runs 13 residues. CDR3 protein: CASSSLPEEKLFF. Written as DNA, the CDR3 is TGTGCCAGCAGTTCCTTGCCGGAGGAAAAACTGTTTTTT.

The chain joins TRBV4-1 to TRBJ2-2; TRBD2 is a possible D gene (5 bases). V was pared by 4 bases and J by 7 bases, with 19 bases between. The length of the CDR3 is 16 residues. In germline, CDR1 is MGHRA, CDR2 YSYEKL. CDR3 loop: CASSPVRGIISGELFF. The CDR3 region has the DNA TGCGCCAGCAGCCCGGTTCGAGGGATTATAAGCGGGGAGCTGTTTTTT.

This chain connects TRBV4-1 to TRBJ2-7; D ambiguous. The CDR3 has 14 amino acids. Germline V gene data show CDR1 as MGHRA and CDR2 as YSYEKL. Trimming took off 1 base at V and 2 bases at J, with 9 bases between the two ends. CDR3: CASSQGQNTYEQYF. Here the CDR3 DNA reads TGCGCCAGCAGCCAAGGCCAGAATACCTACGAGCAGTACTTC.

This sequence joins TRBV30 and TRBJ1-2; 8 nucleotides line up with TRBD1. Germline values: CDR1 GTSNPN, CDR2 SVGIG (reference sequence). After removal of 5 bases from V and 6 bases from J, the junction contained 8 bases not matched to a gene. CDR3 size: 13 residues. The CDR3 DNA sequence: TGTGCCTGGCGGGGAGACAGGGGTGATGGCTACACCTTC. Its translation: CAWRGDRGDGYTF.

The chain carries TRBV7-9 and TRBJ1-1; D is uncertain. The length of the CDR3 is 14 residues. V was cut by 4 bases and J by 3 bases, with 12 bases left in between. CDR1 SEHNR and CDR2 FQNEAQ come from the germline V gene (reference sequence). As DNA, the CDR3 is TGTGCCAGCAGCTCCCGGGGTCGGGACACTGAAGCTTTCTTT. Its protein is CASSSRGRDTEAFF.

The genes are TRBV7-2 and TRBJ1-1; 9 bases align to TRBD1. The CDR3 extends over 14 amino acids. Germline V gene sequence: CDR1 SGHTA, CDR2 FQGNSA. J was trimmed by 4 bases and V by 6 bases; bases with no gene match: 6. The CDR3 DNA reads TGTGCCAGCAGTCCAGACAGGGGGTCCACTGAAGCTTTCTTT. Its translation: CASSPDRGSTEAFF. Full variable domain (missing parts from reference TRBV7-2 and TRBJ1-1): GAGVSQSPSNKVTEKGKDVELRCDPISGHTALYWYRQSLGQGLEFLIYFQGNSAPDKSGLPSDRFSAERTGGSVSTLTIQRTQQEDSAVYLCASSPDRGSTEAFFGQGTRLTVV.

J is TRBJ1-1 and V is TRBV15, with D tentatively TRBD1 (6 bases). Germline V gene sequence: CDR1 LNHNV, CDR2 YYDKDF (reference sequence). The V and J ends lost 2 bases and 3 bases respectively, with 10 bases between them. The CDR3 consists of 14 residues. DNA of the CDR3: TGTGCCACCAGCAGAACCGCAGGGGACACTGAAGCTTTCTTT. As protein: CATSRTAGDTEAFF.

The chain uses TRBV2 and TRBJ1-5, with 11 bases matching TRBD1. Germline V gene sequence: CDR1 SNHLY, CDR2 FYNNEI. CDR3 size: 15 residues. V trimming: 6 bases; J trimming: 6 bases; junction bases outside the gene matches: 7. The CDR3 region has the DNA TGTGCCAGCAGGCCCGGACAGGGGGCGAGTCAGCCCCAGCATTTT. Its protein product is CASRPGQGASQPQHF.

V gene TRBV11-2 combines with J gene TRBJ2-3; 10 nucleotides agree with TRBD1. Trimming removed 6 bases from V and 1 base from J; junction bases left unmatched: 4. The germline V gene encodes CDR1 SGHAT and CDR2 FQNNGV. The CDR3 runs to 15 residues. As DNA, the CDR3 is TGTGCCAGCAGGGTCGGGACAGGGGGCACAGATACGCAGTATTTT. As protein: CASRVGTGGTDTQYF.

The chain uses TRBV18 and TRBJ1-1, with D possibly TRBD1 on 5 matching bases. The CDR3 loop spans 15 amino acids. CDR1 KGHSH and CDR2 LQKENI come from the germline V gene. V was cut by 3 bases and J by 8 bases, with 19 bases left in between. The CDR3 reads CASSPNQAAQAEAFF. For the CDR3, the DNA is TGTGCCAGCTCACCCAATCAGGCGGCACAGGCCGAAGCTTTCTTT.

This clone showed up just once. The CDR3 is CASSGLGGFGEQYF. CDR3 in DNA: TGTGCCAGCAGTGGGCTAGGGGGCTTCGGCGAGCAGTACTTC. The chain employs TRBV2 and TRBJ2-7; 7 bases match TRBD1. The CDR3 consists of 14 residues. Trimming cost V 4 bases and J 6 bases; bases outside gene matches: 9. Germline CDR1 is SNHLY and CDR2 is FYNNEI. Together with reference TRBV2 and TRBJ2-7, the CDR3 gives the full variable domain: EPEVTQTPSHQVTQMGQEVILRCVPISNHLYFYWYRQILGQKVEFLVSFYNNEISEKSEIFDDQFSVERPDGSNFTLKIRSTKLEDSAMYFCASSGLGGFGEQYFGPGTRLTVT.

The DNA of the CDR3 is TGCGCCAGCAGCTTGGTGGCTAGCGGCACAGATACGCAGTATTTT. This encodes CASSLVASGTDTQYF. The chain has TRBV5-1 and TRBJ2-3; possible D gene TRBD2, 6 bases. This CDR3 comprises 15 residues. Trimming cost V 0 bases and J 1 base, with 9 bases left between them. Germline V gene sequence: CDR1 SGHRS, CDR2 YFSETQ.

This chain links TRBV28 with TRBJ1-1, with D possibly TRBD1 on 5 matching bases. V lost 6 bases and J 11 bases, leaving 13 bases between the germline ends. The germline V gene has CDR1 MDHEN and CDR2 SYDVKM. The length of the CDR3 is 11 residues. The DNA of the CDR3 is TGTGCCAGCAGCGGGGGGACTTTGGCTTTCTTT. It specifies CASSGGTLAFF.

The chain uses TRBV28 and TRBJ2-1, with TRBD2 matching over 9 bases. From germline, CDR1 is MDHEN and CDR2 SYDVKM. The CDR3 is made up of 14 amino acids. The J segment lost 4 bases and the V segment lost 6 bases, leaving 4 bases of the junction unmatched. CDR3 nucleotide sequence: TGTGCCAGCAGCATAAGCGGGGGGTACAATGAGCAGTTCTTC. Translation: CASSISGGYNEQFF.

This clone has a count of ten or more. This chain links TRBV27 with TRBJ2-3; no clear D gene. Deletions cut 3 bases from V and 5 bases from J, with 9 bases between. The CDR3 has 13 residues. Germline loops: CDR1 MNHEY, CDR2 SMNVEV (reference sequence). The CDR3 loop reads CASSLVPGDTQYF. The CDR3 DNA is TGTGCCAGCAGTTTGGTACCGGGAGATACGCAGTATTTT.

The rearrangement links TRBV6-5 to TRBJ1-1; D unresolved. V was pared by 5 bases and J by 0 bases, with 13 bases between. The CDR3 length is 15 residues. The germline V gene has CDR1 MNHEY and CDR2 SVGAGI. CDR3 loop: CASSRSQTMNTEAFF. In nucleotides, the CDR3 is TGTGCCAGCAGTCGAAGCCAGACTATGAACACTGAAGCTTTCTTT.

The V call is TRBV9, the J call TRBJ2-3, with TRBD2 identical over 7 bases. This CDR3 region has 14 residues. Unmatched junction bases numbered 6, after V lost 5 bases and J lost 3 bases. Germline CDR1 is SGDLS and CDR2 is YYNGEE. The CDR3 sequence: CASSRSGATDTQYF. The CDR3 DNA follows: TGTGCCAGCAGTCGGAGCGGGGCAACAGATACGCAGTATTTT.

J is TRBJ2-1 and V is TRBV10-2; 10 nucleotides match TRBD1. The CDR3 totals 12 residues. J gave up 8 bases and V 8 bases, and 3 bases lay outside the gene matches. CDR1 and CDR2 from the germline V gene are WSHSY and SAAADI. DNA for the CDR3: TGCGCCAGCGGACAGGGGGGGGATGAGCAGTTCTTC. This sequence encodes CASGQGGDEQFF.

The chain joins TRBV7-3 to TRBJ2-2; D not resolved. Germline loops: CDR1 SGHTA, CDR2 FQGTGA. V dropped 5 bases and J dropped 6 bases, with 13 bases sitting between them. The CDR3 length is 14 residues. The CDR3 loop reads CASSPSAKSGELFF. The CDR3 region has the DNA TGTGCCAGCAGCCCAAGCGCTAAGTCCGGGGAGCTGTTTTTT.

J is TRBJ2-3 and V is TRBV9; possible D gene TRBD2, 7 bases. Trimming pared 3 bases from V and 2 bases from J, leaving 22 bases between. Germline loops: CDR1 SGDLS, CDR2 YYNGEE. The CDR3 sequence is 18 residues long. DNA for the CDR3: TGTGCCAGCAGCGGTCCAAGGGGAGGCGGGGGCGACACAGATACGCAGTATTTT. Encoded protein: CASSGPRGGGGDTDTQYF. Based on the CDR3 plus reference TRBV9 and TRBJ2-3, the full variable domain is DSGVTQTPKHLITATGQRVTLRCSPRSGDLSVYWYQQSLDQGLQFLIQYYNGEERAKGNILERFSAQQFPDLHSELNLSSLELGDSALYFCASSGPRGGGGDTDTQYFGPGTRLTVL.

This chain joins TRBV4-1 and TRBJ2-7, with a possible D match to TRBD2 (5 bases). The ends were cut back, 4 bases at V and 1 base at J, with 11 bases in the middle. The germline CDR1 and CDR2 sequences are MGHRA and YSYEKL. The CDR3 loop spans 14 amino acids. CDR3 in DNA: TGCGCCAGCAGCCCCGTACCGGGGTCCTACGAGCAGTACTTC. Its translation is CASSPVPGSYEQYF.

This CDR3 reads CASSVGGGGGKQYF. The CDR3 DNA sequence: TGTGCCAGCAGCGTAGGAGGGGGCGGCGGTAAGCAGTACTTC. This chain connects TRBV9 to TRBJ2-7, with 7 bases aligning to TRBD1. In germline, CDR1 is SGDLS, CDR2 YYNGEE. J lost 8 bases, V lost 0 bases, and 8 bases had no gene match. This CDR3 has 14 amino acids.

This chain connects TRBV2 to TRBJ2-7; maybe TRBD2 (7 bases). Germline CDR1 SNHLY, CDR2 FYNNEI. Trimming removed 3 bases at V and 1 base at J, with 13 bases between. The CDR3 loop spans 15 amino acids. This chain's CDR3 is CASSDGGGYSYEQYF. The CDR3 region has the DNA TGTGCCAGCAGTGATGGCGGGGGCTATTCCTACGAGCAGTACTTC.

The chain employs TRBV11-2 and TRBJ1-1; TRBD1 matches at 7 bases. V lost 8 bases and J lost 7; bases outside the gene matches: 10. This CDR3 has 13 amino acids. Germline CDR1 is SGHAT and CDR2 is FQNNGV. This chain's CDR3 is CASQEEGAVEAFF. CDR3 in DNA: TGTGCCAGCCAAGAGGAGGGGGCGGTTGAAGCTTTCTTT.

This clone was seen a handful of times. DNA of the CDR3: TGTGCCAGCAGCGTACTAGCGGGGGGCTACGAGCAGTACTTC. It is translated as CASSVLAGGYEQYF. The chain is built from TRBV9 and TRBJ2-7, with TRBD2 identical over 11 bases. J lost 3 bases, V lost 1 base, and 0 bases had no gene match. The CDR3 runs 14 residues. Germline V CDR1 and CDR2: SGDLS, YYNGEE.

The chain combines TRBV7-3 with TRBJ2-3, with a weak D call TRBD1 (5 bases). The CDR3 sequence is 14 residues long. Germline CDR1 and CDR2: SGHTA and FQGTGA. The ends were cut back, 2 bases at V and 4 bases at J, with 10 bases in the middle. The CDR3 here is CASSLYPRADTQYF. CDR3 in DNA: TGTGCCAGCAGCTTATACCCCAGGGCAGATACGCAGTATTTT.